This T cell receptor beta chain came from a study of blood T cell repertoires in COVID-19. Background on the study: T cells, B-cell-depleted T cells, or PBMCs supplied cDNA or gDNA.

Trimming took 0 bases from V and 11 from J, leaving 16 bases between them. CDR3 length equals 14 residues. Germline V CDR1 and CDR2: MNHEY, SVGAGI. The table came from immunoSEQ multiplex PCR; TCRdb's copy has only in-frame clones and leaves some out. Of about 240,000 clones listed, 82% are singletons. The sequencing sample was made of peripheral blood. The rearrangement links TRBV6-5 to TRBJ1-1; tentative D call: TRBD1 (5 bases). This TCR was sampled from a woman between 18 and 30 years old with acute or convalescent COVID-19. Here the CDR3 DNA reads TGTGCCAGCAGTTACTCGATAGGTGGGGGGAGGGCTTTCTTT. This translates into CASSYSIGGGRAFF.